This is a list of T cell receptor beta chains from one sample in a study of blood T cell repertoires in COVID-19. The protocol was immunoSEQ multiplex PCR, while the TCRdb copy is restricted to in-frame clones and leaves out a portion. The table has 100,000 to 150,000 clones, roughly 90% seen once. The sequencing sample was made of peripheral blood. These receptors were collected from a man aged 45-60 years with acute or convalescent COVID-19. Both conserved end residues are part of each CDR3. The order of the fields is clone size, D gene, V gene, J gene, CDR3 DNA, CDR3 protein. A D gene is named only where the DNA matches it firmly. Clone size is not always given. Where it is, it says once, few, many or a class for expanded clones.

>.|TRBD1|TRBV7-8|TRBJ1-4
TGTGCCAGCAGCTTCAGGGGGACGACTAATGAAAAACTGTTTTTT
CASSFRGTTNEKLFF
>once|.|TRBV19|TRBJ1-6
TGTGCCAGTAGTATACGAGGGGGGGTTTCACCCCTCCACTTT
CASSIRGGVSPLHF
>.|.|TRBV24-1|TRBJ2-5
TGTGCCACCAGTGATGCGGGACCCCCGCCGACCCAGTACTTC
CATSDAGPPPTQYF
>.|.|TRBV7-2|TRBJ1-4
TGTGCCAGCAGCCCCAGAATTGCAACTAATGAAAAACTGTTTTTT
CASSPRIATNEKLFF
>.|.|TRBV11-1|TRBJ2-7
TGTGCCAGCAGCTTAGGGACTTCCTACGAGCAGTACTTC
CASSLGTSYEQYF
>.|.|TRBV5-1|TRBJ1-2
TGCGCCAGGTCGGGGGACGGGGTTTGCGGCTACACCTTC
CARSGDGVCGYTF
>.|TRBD2|TRBV7-2|TRBJ2-3
TGTGCGAGCAGCTTAGCTCTCGGGACTAGCGGGAGGTGGGACATAGGAGATACGCAGTATTTT
CASSLALGTSGRWDIGDTQYF
>.|.|TRBV5-6|TRBJ1-2
TGTGCCAGCAGCTCGGGACTGGGTCACTCGGGTAACTATGGCTACACCTTC
CASSSGLGHSGNYGYTF
>.|TRBD1|TRBV24-1|TRBJ1-1
TGTGCCACCAGTACAGGGGGCGGCACTGAAGCTTTCTTT
CATSTGGGTEAFF
>.|.|TRBV3-1/TRBV3-2|TRBJ1-5
TGTGCCAGCAGCCAAGGATTGCAGGGTGGACAGCCCCAGCATTTT
CASSQGLQGGQPQHF
>.|TRBD2|TRBV9|TRBJ2-1
TGTGCCAGCAGCGCACAGGGACTAGCGGGAGGAGGCTTGCGCGATGAGCAGTTCTTC
CASSAQGLAGGGLRDEQFF
>.|.|TRBV18|TRBJ1-4
TGTGCCAGCTCACCTCGGCAGGGATCAATAACTAATGAAAAACTGTTTTTT
CASSPRQGSITNEKLFF
>.|TRBD1|TRBV19|TRBJ1-1
TGTGCCAGTAGTATCACAGGGGGCGCGACTGAAGCTTTCTTT
CASSITGGATEAFF
>.|.|TRBV7-6|TRBJ1-6
TGTGCCAGCAGCCGAGAAGTACAGGGAATGGGCTCACCCCTCCACTTT
CASSREVQGMGSPLHF
>.|.|TRBV5-1|TRBJ2-2
TGCGCCAGCAGCCCCACAGCAGGCAACACCGGGGAGCTGTTTTTT
CASSPTAGNTGELFF
>.|TRBD1|TRBV7-8|TRBJ2-2
TGTGCCAGCAGCCCATCTAGACAGGGGAAGATCACCGGGGAGCTGTTTTTT
CASSPSRQGKITGELFF
>.|.|TRBV5-1|TRBJ1-6
TGCGCCAGCAGCTCACCAGGGTGGAATTCACCCCTCCACTTT
CASSSPGWNSPLHF
>.|TRBD2|TRBV9|TRBJ2-2
TGTGCCAGCAGCGTAGCTGAGCGGGAGCACACCGGGGAGCTGTTTTTT
CASSVAEREHTGELFF
>.|TRBD1|TRBV4-2|TRBJ1-2
TGTGCCAGCAGCCAAGTAGGGACAGACTCCTATGGCTACACCTTC
CASSQVGTDSYGYTF
>.|.|TRBV7-2|TRBJ2-7
TGTGCCAGCAGCTTAGAACCAACAGGGAACTACGAGCAGTACTTC
CASSLEPTGNYEQYF
>.|.|TRBV19|TRBJ1-2
TGTGCCAGTAGTATACCAGGGGCGCCCTATGGCTACACCTTC
CASSIPGAPYGYTF
>.|.|TRBV6-5|TRBJ2-2
TGTGCCAGCAGTATAAACAGGGTAACCGGGGAGCTGTTTTTT
CASSINRVTGELFF
>.|.|TRBV7-9|TRBJ2-7
TGTGCCAGCAGCCCAGACACCAAGGGGTTCTACGAGCAGTACTTC
CASSPDTKGFYEQYF
>.|TRBD2|TRBV18|TRBJ2-3
TGTGCCAGCTCACGGCTAGCGGGAGACGGCCCAGATACGCAGTATTTT
CASSRLAGDGPDTQYF
>.|.|TRBV11-3|TRBJ2-5
TGTGCCAGCAGGACACAGGGCCGGGAGACCCAGTACTTC
CASRTQGRETQYF